A single sample is the source of the 25 T cell receptor beta chains below, sequenced in a study of shared clonotypes between healthy human individuals. Repertoires were generated with immunoSEQ multiplex PCR, while TCRdb's copy carries only in-frame clones and drops some. The table shows some 680,000 clones, with around 73% occurring only once. The sample taken for sequencing was memory CD4+ T cells sorted from blood. Subset given: CD45RA-negative fraction. All receptors come from a woman in her thirties in good health.

This chain connects TRBV28 to TRBJ2-5; D ambiguous. The J call is uncertain, as TRBJ2-7 better fits the DNA end. Germline CDR1 MDHEN, CDR2 SYDVKM. The CDR3 is 13 residues long. DNA of the CDR3: TGTGCCAGCAAGAACGGCATCTCCTACGAGCAGTACTTC. It is translated as CASKNGISYEQYF.

The chain combines TRBV28 with TRBJ2-3; TRBD2 aligns across 14 bases. J gave up 0 bases and V 2 bases, and 4 bases lay outside the gene matches. This CDR3 contains 18 residues. CDR1 is MDHEN and CDR2 is SYDVKM in the germline V gene. CDR3 sequence: CASSLAGLAGGSTDTQYF. For the CDR3, the DNA is TGTGCCAGCAGTTTAGCAGGACTAGCGGGAGGAAGCACAGATACGCAGTATTTT.

The genes are TRBV7-2 and TRBJ2-3; TRBD2 aligns across 9 bases. Germline CDR1 reads SGHTA; CDR2 reads FQGNSA. V lost 8 bases and J lost 4; bases outside the gene matches: 4. The CDR3 has 13 amino acids. CDR3 loop: CASRAGGADTQYF. CDR3 in DNA: TGTGCCAGCCGGGCGGGAGGGGCAGATACGCAGTATTTT.

This clone has a handful of counts. Other nucleotide sequences in the sample specify the same CDR3. This rearrangement joins TRBV5-1 to TRBJ2-5; D is tentatively TRBD1 or TRBD2 (5 bases each). The germline V and J ends were trimmed by 4 bases and 4 bases, with 11 bases remaining between them. The CDR3 spans 13 residues. Per the germline V gene, CDR1 is SGHRS and CDR2 is YFSETQ. This CDR3 is CASSGGRGETQYF. The CDR3 coding sequence is TGCGCCAGCAGCGGGGGTAGAGGAGAGACCCAGTACTTC.

In this sample, this clone turned up once. The chain employs TRBV14 and TRBJ2-7; the D gene is possibly TRBD2 (5 bases). The CDR3 runs 15 residues. Germline assignment: CDR1 SGHDN and CDR2 FVKESK. Trimming removed 4 bases from V and 4 bases from J, with 17 bases in between. CDR3 nucleotide sequence: TGTGCCAGCAGCCTAACCGGGATCCTGGAATACGAGCAGTACTTC. Translation: CASSLTGILEYEQYF.

This rearrangement joins TRBV15 to TRBJ2-3, with 9 bases identical to TRBD2. Germline V gene lookup returns CDR1 LNHNV and CDR2 YYDKDF (reference sequence). The CDR3 totals 14 residues. V dropped 5 bases and J dropped 3; count of bases not matched to a gene: 3. The CDR3: CATSGLAGTDTQYF. CDR3 nucleotides: TGTGCCACCAGCGGGCTAGCGGGGACAGATACGCAGTATTTT.

The rearrangement uses TRBV5-6 and TRBJ1-5; D remains unclear. V lost 1 base, J lost 0 bases, and 5 bases lay in between. Germline values: CDR1 SGHDT, CDR2 YYEEEE. The CDR3 contains 14 residues. In nucleotides, the CDR3 is TGTGCCAGCAGCTTGAGGGTTAGCAATCAGCCCCAGCATTTT. It specifies CASSLRVSNQPQHF. Full variable domain (outside the CDR3, taken from reference TRBV5-6 and TRBJ1-5): DAGVTQSPTHLIKTRGQQVTLRCSPKSGHDTVSWYQQALGQGPQFIFQYYEEEERQRGNFPDRFSGHQFPNYSSELNVNALLLGDSALYLCASSLRVSNQPQHFGDGTRLSIL.

The CDR3, as DNA: TGTGCCCCTCTATGGGTTAACACCATATATTTT. As protein: CAPLWVNTIYF. The rearrangement links TRBV19 to TRBJ1-3; no clear D. CDR1 LNHDA and CDR2 SQIVND come from the germline V gene (reference sequence). The germline V and J ends were trimmed by 11 bases and 7 bases, with 12 bases remaining between them. The CDR3 is 11 residues long.

The CDR3: CASKNGISYEQYF. For the CDR3, the DNA is TGTGCCAGCAAGAACGGCATCTCCTACGAGCAGTACTTC. This sequence joins TRBV28 and TRBJ2-7; no clear D. V lost 7 bases and J lost 0, with 10 bases in between. The CDR3 has 13 residues. Germline CDR1 is MDHEN and CDR2 is SYDVKM.

The chain uses TRBV27 and TRBJ1-5, with D perhaps TRBD1 (5 bases). The germline V and J ends were trimmed by 7 bases and 12 bases, with 16 bases remaining between them. CDR1 MNHEY and CDR2 SMNVEV come from the germline V gene (reference sequence). This CDR3 has 12 residues. The CDR3 nucleotides read TGTGCCAGCACCTCATTACGGGGCCACCAGCATTTT. Protein: CASTSLRGHQHF.

V gene TRBV12-5 combines with J gene TRBJ2-7; D may be TRBD2 (6 bases). Germline lookup yields CDR1 LGHNT and CDR2 FRNRAP. CDR3 size: 13 residues. V lost 6 bases and J 6 bases, leaving 15 bases between the germline ends. CDR3: CASGETLGGEQYF. The CDR3 DNA sequence: TGTGCTAGTGGGGAGACTCTGGGGGGCGAGCAGTACTTC.

The genes are TRBV5-1 and TRBJ2-3; D unclear. Germline V CDR1 and CDR2: SGHRS, YFSETQ. Deletions cut 4 bases from V and 0 bases from J, with 12 bases between. This CDR3 spans 15 amino acids. The CDR3 DNA follows: TGCGCCAGCAGCCCAAACCAGTACAGCACAGATACGCAGTATTTT. The encoded protein is CASSPNQYSTDTQYF.

The chain joins TRBV2 to TRBJ1-5; 7 positions agree with TRBD1. The CDR3 length is 14 residues. Germline-derived CDR1 and CDR2 are SNHLY and FYNNEI. Germline trimming cut 6 bases from V and 3 bases from J; bases unmatched to any gene: 5. For the CDR3, the DNA is TGTGCCAGCAGCTGGACAGGCGACAATCAGCCCCAGCATTTT. This codes for CASSWTGDNQPQHF.

Comments on this clone: Its ends do not fully match the called genes, so a read error is possible. This chain joins TRBV6-1 and TRBJ2-7; 7 bases map to TRBD1. The CDR3 covers 13 residues. Germline values: CDR1 MNHNS, CDR2 SASEGT. CDR3 in DNA: TGTGCCAGCGGTGACAGGGAACCCTACGAGCAGTACTTC. This translates into CASGDREPYEQYF.

The genes are TRBV5-1 and TRBJ2-7; 8 bases fit TRBD2. V lost 4 bases to trimming and J lost 3 bases; unmatched junction nucleotides: 6. Germline V gives CDR1 SGHRS, CDR2 YFSETQ. This CDR3 contains 14 residues. DNA for the CDR3: TGCGCCAGCAGCCTCGGGCGGGAGGTCTACGAGCAGTACTTC. It encodes CASSLGREVYEQYF.

The chain combines TRBV7-2 with TRBJ2-1, with 16 bases lining up with TRBD2. V gave up 5 bases and J gave up 14 bases; unmatched junction bases: 9. This CDR3 contains 15 residues. Germline CDR1 reads SGHTA; CDR2 reads FQGNSA. The CDR3 DNA sequence: TGTGCCAGCAGCCAGGGACTAGCGGGAGGGCCAGCGAAGTTCTTC. It codes for CASSQGLAGGPAKFF.

V and J are TRBV7-2 and TRBJ1-1, with 7 bases identical to TRBD1. The CDR3 has 15 residues. The germline V gene has CDR1 SGHTA and CDR2 FQGNSA. The trim removed 1 base at V and 2 bases at J, leaving 4 bases unmatched. CDR3 sequence (DNA): TGTGCCAGCAGCTTAGGGAGACAGGGAAACACTGAAGCTTTCTTT. It yields the protein CASSLGRQGNTEAFF.

This clone was picked up a small number of times. V is TRBV10-3 and J is TRBJ2-7, with a weak D call TRBD1 (7 bases). Deletions cut 6 bases from V and 1 base from J, with 10 bases between. Germline values: CDR1 ENHRY, CDR2 SYGVKD. The CDR3 sequence is 13 residues long. The CDR3 protein is CAIRTGRSYEQYF. The CDR3 region has the DNA TGTGCCATCAGGACAGGGAGGTCCTACGAGCAGTACTTC.

The chain is built from TRBV7-9 and TRBJ2-3, with 7 bases fitting TRBD2. The CDR3 is 14 amino acids. V lost 5 bases, J lost 5 bases, and 7 bases stayed unmatched. Germline V gene data show CDR1 as SEHNR and CDR2 as FQNEAQ (reference sequence). The CDR3 DNA reads TGTGCCAGCAGCCCTAGCGGCCCCGGAGATACGCAGTATTTT. This gives the protein CASSPSGPGDTQYF.

There are a few counts of this clone. The chain couples TRBV5-1 to TRBJ2-1; D is possibly TRBD2 (5 bases). Trimming pared 1 base from V and 0 bases from J, leaving 8 bases between. Germline V lookup: CDR1 SGHRS, CDR2 YFSETQ. This CDR3 is 15 amino acids long. DNA for the CDR3: TGCGCCAGCAGCTTGATAAGCGGCTCCTACAATGAGCAGTTCTTC. Protein sequence: CASSLISGSYNEQFF. The full variable domain, completed using reference TRBV5-1 and TRBJ2-1, is KAGVTQTPRYLIKTRGQQVTLSCSPISGHRSVSWYQQTPGQGLQFLFEYFSETQRNKGNFPGRFSGRQFSNSRSEMNVSTLELGDSALYLCASSLISGSYNEQFFGPGTRLTVL.

With regard to this clone: Possible read error: a much larger clone is one base away. The CDR3 reads CASSLEGGEQYF. In DNA, the CDR3 is TGTGCCAGCAGCTTAGAAGGGGGCGAGCAGTACTTC. V and J are TRBV11-3 and TRBJ2-5, with D tentatively TRBD1 (6 bases). With the DNA end fitting TRBJ2-7 better, the J assignment may be wrong. CDR3 length equals 12 residues. Germline CDR1 SGHNT, CDR2 YENEEA.

The DNA of the CDR3 is TGTGCCAGCAGTTACTACAGGGGCACCGGGGAGCTGTTTTTT. It is translated as CASSYYRGTGELFF. The gene calls are TRBV5-4 and TRBJ2-2; the match to TRBD1 covers 7 bases. The V gene's germline CDR1 is SGHNT and CDR2 YYREEE (reference sequence). The CDR3 contains 14 residues. The V gene end was trimmed by 5 bases and the J gene end by 4 bases; junction bases not matched to a gene: 5.

This rearrangement joins TRBV30 to TRBJ2-7, with 14 bases identical to TRBD2. V lost 2 bases to trimming and J lost 7 bases; unmatched junction nucleotides: 22. This CDR3 region has 20 residues. Germline V gene lookup returns CDR1 GTSNPN and CDR2 SVGIG (reference sequence). In nucleotides, the CDR3 is TGTGCCTGGAGTACCCTTGGGACATTGGGACTAGCGGGAGCGAAAAGGGAGCAGTACTTC. Protein sequence: CAWSTLGTLGLAGAKREQYF.

This chain links TRBV5-1 with TRBJ2-5, with a possible D match to TRBD1 (5 bases). The CDR3 runs to 15 residues. The germline V gene encodes CDR1 SGHRS and CDR2 YFSETQ. Trimming took off 0 bases at V and 3 bases at J, with 12 bases between the two ends. CDR3 bases: TGCGCCAGCAGCTTGGGAGACAGAGTCAAAGAGACCCAGTACTTC. Protein: CASSLGDRVKETQYF.

The CDR3 region has the DNA TGTGCCAGCAGGATAGCGGGAGGGAATTACGAGCAGTACTTC. Amino acids: CASRIAGGNYEQYF. V gene TRBV5-8 combines with J gene TRBJ2-7; the match to TRBD2 covers 11 bases. Germline V gene data show CDR1 as SGHTS and CDR2 as YDEGEE. J lost 4 bases, V lost 5 bases, and 5 bases had no gene match. CDR3 size: 14 residues.